This T cell receptor (beta chain) was captured by sequencing in a study of CD8 T cells in ankylosing spondylitis. Study-wide findings and caveats: A motif in TCR beta, a set of eight highly homologous variants, appeared characteristic of ankylosing spondylitis blood. Reportedly, matched ankylosing spondylitis synovial fluid was significantly enriched for disease-linked clones. Earlier authors reported some of these motif variants in reactive arthritis synovial fluid and blood. Clones linked to disease, bearing a CD8+ phenotype, were relatively rare in peripheral blood.

In the case of this clonotype: The antigen remains unidentified.

Using its own MiXCR run on the 5' RACE reads, TCRdb lists one record per CDR3 protein. Here the sample spans 700,000 to 1,000,000 distinct CDR3 sequences, around 11% being singletons. The receptor comes from a male donor with ankylosing spondylitis. Sequencing was done on a sample of blood, either unsorted or a sorted T cell fraction (not recorded which).

The CDR3 bases are TGCAGTGCCCCCGGGCAGGGCAATCAGCCCCAGCATTTT. Its protein product is CSAPGQGNQPQHF. V is TRBV20-1 and J is TRBJ1-5; D not certain. The CDR3 runs to 13 residues. V was cut by 6 bases and J by 2 bases, with 11 bases left in between. CDR1 and CDR2 from the germline V gene are DFQATT and SNEGSKA (reference sequence).